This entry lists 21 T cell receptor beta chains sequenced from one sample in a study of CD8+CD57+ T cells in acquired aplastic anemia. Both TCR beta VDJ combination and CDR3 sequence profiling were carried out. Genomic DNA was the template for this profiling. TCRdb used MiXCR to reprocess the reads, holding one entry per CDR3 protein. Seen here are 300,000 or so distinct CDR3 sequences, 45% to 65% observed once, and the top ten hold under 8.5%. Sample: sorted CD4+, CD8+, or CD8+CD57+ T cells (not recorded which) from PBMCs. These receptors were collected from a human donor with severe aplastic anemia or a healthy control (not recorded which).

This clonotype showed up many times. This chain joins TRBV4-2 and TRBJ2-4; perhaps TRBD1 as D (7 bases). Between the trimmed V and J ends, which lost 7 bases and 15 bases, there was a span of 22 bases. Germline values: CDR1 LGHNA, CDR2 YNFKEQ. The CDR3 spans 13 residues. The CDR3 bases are TGTGCCAGCACCCCCCACGCGGGACAGCGCCTGTACTTC. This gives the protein CASTPHAGQRLYF.

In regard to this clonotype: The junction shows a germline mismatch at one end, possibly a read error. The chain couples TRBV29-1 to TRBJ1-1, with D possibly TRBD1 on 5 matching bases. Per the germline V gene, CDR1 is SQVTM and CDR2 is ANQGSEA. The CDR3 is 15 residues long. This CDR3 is CSVEEIYRSNTEAFF. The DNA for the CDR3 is TGCAGCGTTGAAGAGATATACAGGTCGAACACTGAGGCTTTCTTT.

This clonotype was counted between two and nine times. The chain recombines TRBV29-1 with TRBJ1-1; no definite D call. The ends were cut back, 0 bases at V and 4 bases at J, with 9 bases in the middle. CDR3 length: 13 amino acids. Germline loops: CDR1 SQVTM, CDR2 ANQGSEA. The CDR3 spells CSVEDPGRTEAFF. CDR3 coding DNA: TGCAGCGTTGAAGATCCAGGCCGCACTGAAGCTTTCTTT.

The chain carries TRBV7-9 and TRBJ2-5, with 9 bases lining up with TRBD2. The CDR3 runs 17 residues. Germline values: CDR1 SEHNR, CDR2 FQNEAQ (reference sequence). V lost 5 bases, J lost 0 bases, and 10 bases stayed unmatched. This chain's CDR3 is CASSGLGLAKNQETQYF. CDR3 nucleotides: TGTGCCAGCAGCGGCTTAGGACTAGCGAAAAACCAAGAGACCCAGTACTTC.

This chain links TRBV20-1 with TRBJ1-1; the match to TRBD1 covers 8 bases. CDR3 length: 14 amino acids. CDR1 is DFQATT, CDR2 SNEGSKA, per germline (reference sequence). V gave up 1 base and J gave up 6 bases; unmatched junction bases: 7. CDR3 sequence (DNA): TGCAGTGCTAGAGGACAGGGGATAGCTGCTGAAGCTTTCTTT. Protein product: CSARGQGIAAEAFF.

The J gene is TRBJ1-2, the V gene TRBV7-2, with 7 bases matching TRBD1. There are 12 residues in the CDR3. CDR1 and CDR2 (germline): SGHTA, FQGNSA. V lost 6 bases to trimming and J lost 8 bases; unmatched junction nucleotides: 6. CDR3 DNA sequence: TGTGCCAGCAGACAACCAGGGGGGGGCTACACCTTC. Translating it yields CASRQPGGGYTF.

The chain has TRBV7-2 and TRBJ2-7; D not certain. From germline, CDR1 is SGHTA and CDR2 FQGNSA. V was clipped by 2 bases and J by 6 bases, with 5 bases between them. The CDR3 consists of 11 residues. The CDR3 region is CASSLRSEQYF. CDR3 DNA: TGTGCCAGCAGCTTACGGTCCGAGCAGTACTTC.

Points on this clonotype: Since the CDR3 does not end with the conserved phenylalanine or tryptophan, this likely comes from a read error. CDR3 amino acids: CASSSRPNPGVNEQFC. In nucleotides, the CDR3 is TGTGCCAGCAGCTCGCGACCTAACCCAGGGGTAAATGAGCAGTTCTGC. J is TRBJ2-1 and V is TRBV7-8; tentatively, D is TRBD1 (6 bases). V shed 4 bases and J shed 7 bases, with 20 bases lying between them. Germline V gene lookup returns CDR1 SGHVS and CDR2 FQNEAQ. The CDR3 extends over 16 amino acids.

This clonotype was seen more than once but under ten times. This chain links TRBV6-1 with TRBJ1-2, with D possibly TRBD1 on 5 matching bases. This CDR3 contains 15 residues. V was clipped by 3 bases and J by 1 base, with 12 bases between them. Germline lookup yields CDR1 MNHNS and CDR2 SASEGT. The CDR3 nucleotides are TGTGCCAGCAGTGAGGGGGGGGGTTATAACTATGGCTACACCTTC. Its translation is CASSEGGGYNYGYTF.

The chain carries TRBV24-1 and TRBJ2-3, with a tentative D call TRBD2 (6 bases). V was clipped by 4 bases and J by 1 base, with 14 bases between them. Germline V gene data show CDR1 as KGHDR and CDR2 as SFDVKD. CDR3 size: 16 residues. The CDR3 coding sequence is TGTGCCACCAGTGAGGGGACTCCCGAGGGCACAGATACGCAGTATTTT. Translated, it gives CATSEGTPEGTDTQYF.

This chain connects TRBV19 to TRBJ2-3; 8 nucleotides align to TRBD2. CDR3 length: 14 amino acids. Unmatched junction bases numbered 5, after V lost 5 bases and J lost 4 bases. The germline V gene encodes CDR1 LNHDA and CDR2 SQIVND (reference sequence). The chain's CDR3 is CASSERLAPDTQYF. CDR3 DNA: TGTGCCAGTAGTGAACGACTAGCGCCAGATACGCAGTATTTT.

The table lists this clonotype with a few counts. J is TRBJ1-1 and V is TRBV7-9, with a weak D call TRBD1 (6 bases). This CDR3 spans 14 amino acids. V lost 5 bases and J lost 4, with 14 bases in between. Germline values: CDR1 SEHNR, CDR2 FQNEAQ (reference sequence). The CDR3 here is CASSPKGGVTEAFF. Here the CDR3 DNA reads TGTGCCAGCAGCCCAAAGGGGGGGGTCACTGAAGCTTTCTTT.

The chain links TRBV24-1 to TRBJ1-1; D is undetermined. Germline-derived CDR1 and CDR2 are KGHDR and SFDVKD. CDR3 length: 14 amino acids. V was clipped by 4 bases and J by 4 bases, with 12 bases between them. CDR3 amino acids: CATSDRGRPTEAFF. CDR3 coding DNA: TGTGCCACCAGTGACAGAGGGCGACCCACTGAAGCTTTCTTT.

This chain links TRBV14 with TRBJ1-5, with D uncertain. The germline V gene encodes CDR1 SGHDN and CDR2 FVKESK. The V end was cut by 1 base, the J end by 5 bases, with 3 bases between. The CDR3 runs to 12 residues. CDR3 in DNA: TGTGCCAGCAGCCAAGCAGATCAGCCCCAGCATTTT. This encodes CASSQADQPQHF.

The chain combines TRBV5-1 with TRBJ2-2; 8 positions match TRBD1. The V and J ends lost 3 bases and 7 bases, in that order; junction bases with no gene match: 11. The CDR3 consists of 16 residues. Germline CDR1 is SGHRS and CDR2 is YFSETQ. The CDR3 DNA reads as TGCGCCAGCAGCTCCCGGACAGGGAGCCTGAGCGGGGAGCTGTTTTTT. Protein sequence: CASSSRTGSLSGELFF. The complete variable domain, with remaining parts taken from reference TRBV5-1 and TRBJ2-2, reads KAGVTQTPRYLIKTRGQQVTLSCSPISGHRSVSWYQQTPGQGLQFLFEYFSETQRNKGNFPGRFSGRQFSNSRSEMNVSTLELGDSALYLCASSSRTGSLSGELFFGEGSRLTVL.

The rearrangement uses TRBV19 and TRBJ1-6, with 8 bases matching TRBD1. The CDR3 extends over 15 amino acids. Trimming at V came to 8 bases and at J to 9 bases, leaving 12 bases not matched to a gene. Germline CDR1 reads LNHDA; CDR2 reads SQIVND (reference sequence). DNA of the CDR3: TGTGCCAGTCAAGCTGGCCGGGACAGGTCTTCACCCCTCCACTTT. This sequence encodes CASQAGRDRSSPLHF.

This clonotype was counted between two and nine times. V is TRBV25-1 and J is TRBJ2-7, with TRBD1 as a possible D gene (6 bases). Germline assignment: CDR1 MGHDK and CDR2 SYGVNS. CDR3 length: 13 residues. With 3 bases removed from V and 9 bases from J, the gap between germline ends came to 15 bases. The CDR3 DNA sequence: TGTGCCAGCAGTGACGTCGGACAGCGCGGGCAGTACTTC. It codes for CASSDVGQRGQYF.

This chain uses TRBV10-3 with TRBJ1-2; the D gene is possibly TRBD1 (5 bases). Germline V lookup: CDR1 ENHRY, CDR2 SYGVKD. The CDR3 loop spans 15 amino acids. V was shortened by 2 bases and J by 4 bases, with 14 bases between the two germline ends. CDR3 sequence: CAISEKQGKIYGYTF. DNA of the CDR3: TGTGCCATCAGTGAGAAGCAGGGAAAGATCTATGGCTACACCTTC.

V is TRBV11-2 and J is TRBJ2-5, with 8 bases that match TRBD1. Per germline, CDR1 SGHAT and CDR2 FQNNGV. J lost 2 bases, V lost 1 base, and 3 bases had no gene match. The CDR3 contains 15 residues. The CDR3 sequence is CASSLGQGWQETQYF. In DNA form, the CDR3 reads TGTGCCAGCAGCTTAGGACAGGGGTGGCAAGAGACCCAGTACTTC.

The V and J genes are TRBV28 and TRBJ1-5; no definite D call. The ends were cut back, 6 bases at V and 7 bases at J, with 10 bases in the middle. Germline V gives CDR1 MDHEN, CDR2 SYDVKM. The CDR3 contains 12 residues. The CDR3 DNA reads TGTGCCAGCAGGCCTGGTGGCCAGCCCCAGCATTTT. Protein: CASRPGGQPQHF.

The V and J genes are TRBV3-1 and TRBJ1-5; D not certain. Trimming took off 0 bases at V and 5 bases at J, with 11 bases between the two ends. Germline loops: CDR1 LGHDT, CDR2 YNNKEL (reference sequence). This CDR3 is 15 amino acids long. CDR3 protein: CASSQDSSYDQPQHF. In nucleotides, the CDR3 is TGTGCCAGCAGCCAAGACTCAAGCTACGATCAGCCCCAGCATTTT.